The entry below describes one T cell receptor (beta chain). Its antigen is still unknown. One junction end disagrees with the germline gene, perhaps due to a read error. Germline V gives CDR1 SGHTA, CDR2 FQGTGA. This CDR3 region has 14 residues. The sample belongs to a study of OX40 agonist ivuxolimab in advanced cancers. Overall study findings and caveats: Among the lowest peripheral clonal expansion occurred in 0.1-3.0 mg/kg partial responders. In the 0.1 to 3.0 mg/kg range, CD4+ and CD8+ blood T cells had expanded clonally by week 6.

This table comes from immunoSEQ multiplex PCR, and its TCRdb copy is limited to in-frame clones, with some not included. The sample consists of under 70,000 clones, 75% to 90% of them appearing once. The gene calls are TRBV7-3 and TRBJ2-1, with TRBD1 matching over 7 bases. The starting material was CD4+ or CD8+ T cells sorted from blood, obtained in a trial of the OX40 agonist ivuxolimab. The clonotype comes from an adult with an advanced solid tumor such as melanoma, head and neck, liver or kidney cancer. CDR3 amino acids: CASSQGDSYNEQFF. The CDR3 DNA follows: TGCGCCAGCAGCCAAGGGGACAGCTACAATGAGCAGTTCTTC.